This T cell receptor beta chain is from a study of T-cell memory formation after mild COVID-19. The study, taken as a whole, reports: The pre-infection memory compartment contained some responding clones, suggesting cross-reactive memory joined. Balance between CD4 and CD8 was seen in clones contracting day 15 to 85, and a CD4+ lean was seen in later expanders.

V gave up 0 bases and J gave up 5 bases, with 8 bases separating them. Germline V gene lookup returns CDR1 SGHRS and CDR2 YFSETQ. The CDR3 is made up of 13 amino acids. TCRdb reprocessed the 5' RACE reads via MiXCR and lists one record per CDR3 protein. The sample lists hundreds of thousands of distinct CDR3 sequences, about 15% seen once, with 20% to 25% in the top ten. As concerns this clonotype: Its antigen remains unknown.

This chain links TRBV5-1 with TRBJ1-2; D is ambiguous. Material: PBMCs or a T cell subset sorted from them (not recorded which). The receptor was derived from a man between 18 and 35 years old who had mild COVID-19 (a few samples of this study predate the infection). Cell type and time point are not known. CDR3 residues: CASSLGPEYGYTF. For the CDR3, the DNA is TGCGCCAGCAGCTTGGGCCCAGAATATGGCTACACCTTC. The whole variable domain, filled in from reference TRBV5-1 and TRBJ1-2, reads KAGVTQTPRYLIKTRGQQVTLSCSPISGHRSVSWYQQTPGQGLQFLFEYFSETQRNKGNFPGRFSGRQFSNSRSEMNVSTLELGDSALYLCASSLGPEYGYTFGSGTRLTVV.